This is a list of T cell receptor beta chains from one sample in a study of T cell responses to AZD1222 COVID-19 vaccine. TCRdb's table, derived via immunoSEQ multiplex PCR, lists solely in-frame clones and lacks some. The sample contains 160,000 or so clones, about 90% of which appear only once. Sequences were derived from peripheral blood, sampled on day 0 of MenACWY control vaccination. Source of these receptors: an adult in good health. Both conserved end residues are part of each CDR3. The D gene is left open where the match is weak. Size is omitted from some rows. Given values are once, few, many or a class for expanded clones.

clone size	CDR3 length	V gene	D gene	J gene	CDR3 DNA	CDR3 protein
NA	16	TRBV12-1	NA	TRBJ1-4	TGTGCCAGCAGCTTTGCTCGGGACAGAAAGAATGAAAAACTGTTTTTT	CASSFARDRKNEKLFF
NA	19	TRBV20-1	TRBD2	TRBJ2-2	TGCAGTGCTAGTTTCCCCCCCTCTAGCGGGAGGGCCCTGGACGGGGAGCTGTTTTTT	CSASFPPSSGRALDGELFF
NA	12	TRBV18	NA	TRBJ2-7	TGTGCCAGCTCACCTAGCTCCTACGAGCAGTACTTC	CASSPSSYEQYF
NA	13	TRBV3-1/TRBV3-2	NA	TRBJ2-1	TGTGCCAGCAGCCAAATCAGTAACAATGAGCAGTTCTTC	CASSQISNNEQFF
once	15	TRBV24-1	NA	TRBJ2-1	TGTGCCACCAGTGAAGGATTTAGCTCCTACAATGAGCAGTTCTTC	CATSEGFSSYNEQFF
NA	12	TRBV7-9	NA	TRBJ1-1	TGTGCCAGCAGCTTAAGAGGCACTGAAGCTTTCTTT	CASSLRGTEAFF
NA	13	TRBV19	NA	TRBJ1-3	TGTGCCAGTAACCGCCGCTCTGGAAACACCATATATTTT	CASNRRSGNTIYF
NA	14	TRBV6-5	TRBD1	TRBJ2-7	TGTGCCAGCAGTTGGGGGACAGGGGCAAGGGAGCAGTACTTC	CASSWGTGAREQYF
NA	15	TRBV6-5	TRBD1	TRBJ1-1	TGTGCCAGCAGTTCCGGGACAGGGTGGGGGGCTGAAGCTTTCTTT	CASSSGTGWGAEAFF
NA	16	TRBV24-1	TRBD1	TRBJ1-2	TGTGCCACCAGTGATTTGCGGTCAGGGGGGAATTATGGCTACACCTTC	CATSDLRSGGNYGYTF
NA	16	TRBV7-2	NA	TRBJ1-3	TGTGCCAGCAGCTTAGAGCGGTTCCTCTCTGGAAACACCATATATTTT	CASSLERFLSGNTIYF
NA	13	TRBV11-3	NA	TRBJ2-7	TGTGCCAGCAGCTCCCCATTTGCCTACGAGCAGTACTTC	CASSSPFAYEQYF
NA	13	TRBV5-1	NA	TRBJ2-7	TGCGCCAGCAGCTTGGTTATGGGCTACGAGCAGTACTTC	CASSLVMGYEQYF
NA	15	TRBV5-1	NA	TRBJ2-1	TGCGCCAGCAGCGCGAACCCAGGGGTCTACAATGAGCAGTTCTTC	CASSANPGVYNEQFF
NA	14	TRBV6-5	NA	TRBJ1-2	TGTGCCAGCAGTCCCCCGGGGGGGGGCTATGGCTACACCTTC	CASSPPGGGYGYTF
NA	14	TRBV3-1/TRBV3-2	NA	TRBJ1-4	TGTGCCAGCAGCCAAGCGGGGGCACATGAAAAACTGTTTTTT	CASSQAGAHEKLFF
NA	16	TRBV3-1/TRBV3-2	TRBD1	TRBJ2-1	TGTGCCAGCAGCTTTAGAACCGGGACAGGCCTCAATGAGCAGTTCTTC	CASSFRTGTGLNEQFF
NA	13	TRBV9	NA	TRBJ2-5	TGTGCCAGCAGCGCCTTTGCTATGGAGACCCAGTACTTC	CASSAFAMETQYF
NA	15	TRBV7-9	NA	TRBJ2-1	TGTGCCAGCAGCTCCCTAGGTAGCGACAACAATGAGCAGTTCTTC	CASSSLGSDNNEQFF
NA	17	TRBV5-6	TRBD1	TRBJ1-1	TGTGCCAGCAGCCTGGACAGGGGGCGATTCCCGGACACTGAAGCTTTCTTT	CASSLDRGRFPDTEAFF
NA	16	TRBV19	NA	TRBJ1-2	TGTGCCAGTAGTATTTATGGGACACCGGTCAACTATGGCTACACCTTC	CASSIYGTPVNYGYTF
NA	16	TRBV14	TRBD2	TRBJ2-3	TGTGCCAGCAGCCGAATAGCGGGGCTGAGCACAGATACGCAGTATTTT	CASSRIAGLSTDTQYF
few	15	TRBV28	NA	TRBJ2-1	TGTGCCAGCAGTCGGGCTGGCACTCCGGGGAATGAGCAGTTCTTC	CASSRAGTPGNEQFF
NA	14	TRBV2	TRBD1	TRBJ1-5	TGTGCCAGCAGTGAAGACCGACAGGGTCGGCCCCAGCATTTT	CASSEDRQGRPQHF
NA	13	TRBV2	NA	TRBJ1-1	TGTGCCAGCAGGGAACGGGTTTGGACTGAAGCTTTCTTT	CASRERVWTEAFF
once	12	TRBV9	NA	TRBJ2-2	TGTGCCAGCAGCTTTCGGCCCGGGGAGCTGTTTTTT	CASSFRPGELFF
NA	15	TRBV10-3	TRBD2	TRBJ2-1	TGTGCCATCACGGGTGGACTAGCGCCCTACAATGAGCAGTTCTTC	CAITGGLAPYNEQFF
NA	13	TRBV25-1	NA	TRBJ2-5	TGTGCCAGCAGTGAATCGGCCCAAGAGACCCAGTACTTC	CASSESAQETQYF
NA	13	TRBV12-3/TRBV12-4	TRBD1	TRBJ2-7	TGTGCCAGCAGTCCGGGACAGGAGTACGAGCAGTACTTC	CASSPGQEYEQYF
NA	14	TRBV28	TRBD1	TRBJ1-6	TGTGCCAGCAGGCCCGGGACAGATAATTCACCCCTCCACTTT	CASRPGTDNSPLHF
NA	13	TRBV18	NA	TRBJ1-1	TGTGCCAGCTCACTGGGACAGAACACTGAAGCTTTCTTT	CASSLGQNTEAFF
NA	17	TRBV7-9	NA	TRBJ2-7	TGTGCCAGCAGTTACTTCCCACCAGGGACGAGCTCCTACGAGCAGTACTTC	CASSYFPPGTSSYEQYF
NA	14	TRBV7-3	NA	TRBJ2-1	TGTGCCAGCAGCTTATTCCTGGCCTACAATGAGCAGTTCTTC	CASSLFLAYNEQFF
NA	15	TRBV15	NA	TRBJ1-2	TGTGCCACCAGCGGCCGGACGGCCGGCTTCGGTGGCTACACCTTC	CATSGRTAGFGGYTF
NA	16	TRBV28	NA	TRBJ2-1	TGTGCCAGCAGTTTACCGGCCAGGATCGCCTACAATGAGCAGTTCTTC	CASSLPARIAYNEQFF
NA	14	TRBV19	NA	TRBJ2-2	TGTGCCAGTAGTATTTCGGCGAACACCGGGGAGCTGTTTTTT	CASSISANTGELFF
NA	15	TRBV19	NA	TRBJ1-1	TGTGCCAGTAGTGCCCAGGACAGAACGGGCACTGAAGCTTTCTTT	CASSAQDRTGTEAFF
NA	15	TRBV9	NA	TRBJ2-3	TGTGCCAGCAGCTCAGGACAGACATCCACAGATACGCAGTATTTT	CASSSGQTSTDTQYF
NA	13	TRBV14	NA	TRBJ2-1	TGTGCCAGCAGCCAAAACGCTGTAAATGAGCAGTTCTTC	CASSQNAVNEQFF
NA	16	TRBV6-5	NA	TRBJ2-3	TGTGCCAGCAGTTCCCTAGCGGCAGGGGGCATAGATACGCAGTATTTT	CASSSLAAGGIDTQYF
NA	17	TRBV4-3	TRBD2	TRBJ2-3	TGCGCCAGCAGCCAAGGGACTAGCGGGAGGAGAACAGATACGCAGTATTTT	CASSQGTSGRRTDTQYF
NA	15	TRBV9	NA	TRBJ1-2	TGTGCCAGCAGCTTGAGACAGAGCCCTAACTATGGCTACACCTTC	CASSLRQSPNYGYTF
NA	14	TRBV27	NA	TRBJ1-2	TGTGCCAGCAGGCCCTACGGAGATCCTATGGGCTACACCTTC	CASRPYGDPMGYTF
NA	12	TRBV7-9	TRBD2	TRBJ2-1	TGTGCCAGCAGCTTAGGTCTAGCGGGAAAGTTCTTC	CASSLGLAGKFF
NA	14	TRBV5-8	NA	TRBJ1-1	TGTGCCAGCAGCTTTGGTTTCGAGGTGACTGAAGCTTTCTTT	CASSFGFEVTEAFF
NA	13	TRBV28	TRBD1	TRBJ1-6	TGTGCCACCTACAGGGGCGGGAATTCACCCCTCCACTTT	CATYRGGNSPLHF
NA	15	TRBV10-3	NA	TRBJ1-3	TGTGCCATCAGTGTTAATGGGGGCTCTGGAAACACCATATATTTT	CAISVNGGSGNTIYF
NA	15	TRBV5-1	NA	TRBJ2-5	TGCGCCAGCAGCTTCCGGACAGTCGACCAAGAGACCCAGTACTTC	CASSFRTVDQETQYF
NA	14	TRBV19	NA	TRBJ2-1	TGTGCCAGTAGTATACGGGTGGCCTACAATGAGCAGTTCTTC	CASSIRVAYNEQFF
NA	16	TRBV7-2	NA	TRBJ2-7	TGTGCCAGCGCACAAGCCCCGGGACACCTCTCCTACGAGCAGTACTTC	CASAQAPGHLSYEQYF